This passage covers 5 T cell receptor beta chains from one sample sequenced in a study of T cells in Graves' hyperthyroidism and ophthalmopathy. What was amplified from RNA transcripts were TCR beta CDR3 regions. A set of HTBI primers served as the primers for a first-round RT-PCR of the TCR CDR3. TCRdb used MiXCR to reprocess the multiplex PCR reads, holding one entry per CDR3 protein. The sample includes about 380,000 distinct CDR3 sequences, about 18% of them seen just once. Sequenced input: blood. Receptors were obtained from a man younger than 30 with Graves' ophthalmopathy.

This clonotype was observed many times. The chain employs TRBV11-2 and TRBJ1-2; D is perhaps TRBD1 (5 bases). Trimming removed 5 bases from V and 7 bases from J, with 11 bases in between. CDR1 and CDR2 (germline): SGHAT, FQNNGV. This CDR3 comprises 12 residues. The CDR3: CASSPGTLGYTF. For the CDR3, the DNA is TGTGCCAGCAGCCCAGGGACTCTTGGCTACACCTTC.

The table lists this clonotype with many counts. The J gene is TRBJ2-1, the V gene TRBV3-1; 9 positions match TRBD1. Germline trimming cut 2 bases from V and 7 bases from J; bases unmatched to any gene: 6. CDR1 is LGHDT and CDR2 is YNNKEL in the germline V gene (reference sequence). The CDR3 extends over 15 amino acids. For the CDR3, the DNA is TGTGCCAGCAGCCAAATGGGGGGACAGGGTAATGAGCAGTTCTTC. Translation: CASSQMGGQGNEQFF.

This clonotype was seen only a few times. The chain uses TRBV12-3 or TRBV12-4 and TRBJ1-4, with 7 bases identical to TRBD1. The CDR3 length is 14 residues. Trimming cost V 5 bases and J 7 bases; bases outside gene matches: 7. The CDR3 here is CASSPGQWFEKLFF. In DNA form, the CDR3 reads TGTGCCAGCAGTCCGGGACAGTGGTTTGAAAAACTGTTTTTT.

The V and J genes are TRBV4-1 and TRBJ1-2; D not resolved. CDR1 is MGHRA, CDR2 YSYEKL, per germline. V was shortened by 8 bases and J by 0 bases, with 13 bases between the two germline ends. The CDR3 spans 14 residues. The CDR3 sequence is CASSQSLANYGYTF. Written as DNA, the CDR3 is TGCGCCAGCTCCCAGAGCTTAGCTAACTATGGCTACACCTTC.

Only a few counts were recorded for this clonotype. The chain links TRBV12-3 or TRBV12-4 to TRBJ2-2; TRBD2 aligns across 13 bases. The CDR3 runs to 17 residues. V dropped 7 bases and J dropped 3; count of bases not matched to a gene: 8. In nucleotides, the CDR3 is TGTGCCAGCATCGGGGGACTAGCGGGGACTGACACCGGGGAGCTGTTTTTT. Protein: CASIGGLAGTDTGELFF.